The T cell receptor (beta chain) described here comes from a study of cytomegalovirus exposure and HLA in healthy donors. Study-wide points: What a later analysis showed was that several of the most significant clusters appeared linked to common viral pathogens. In a later analysis, donors in an Asian-associated ancestry cluster reportedly had fewer N-insertions in productive TCRs than the cohort mean. As immune exposure information, only CMV serostatus was available. Generally TCR sequences proved uncommon, though certain public TCRs appeared in numerous donors.

The V end was cut by 3 bases, the J end by 5 bases, with 13 bases between. Germline CDR1 reads GTSNPN; CDR2 reads SVGIG (reference sequence). There are 13 residues in the CDR3. A word on this clone: Its antigen remains unknown.

PCR involved 60 Vbeta and 13 Jbeta primers. Profiled with immunoSEQ multiplex PCR; TCRdb holds only in-frame clones, not every one. The sample has about 95,000 clones, roughly four fifths seen once; the top ten hold 3.4%. The TCR originated in a man aged 25 to 45 in good health and CMV-seropositive. The J gene is TRBJ1-1, the V gene TRBV30; D is perhaps TRBD1 (5 bases). Sample: PBMCs. The CDR3 DNA reads TGTGCCTGGAGCCGGGGGGACCTAACTGAAGCTTTCTTT. This encodes CAWSRGDLTEAFF.